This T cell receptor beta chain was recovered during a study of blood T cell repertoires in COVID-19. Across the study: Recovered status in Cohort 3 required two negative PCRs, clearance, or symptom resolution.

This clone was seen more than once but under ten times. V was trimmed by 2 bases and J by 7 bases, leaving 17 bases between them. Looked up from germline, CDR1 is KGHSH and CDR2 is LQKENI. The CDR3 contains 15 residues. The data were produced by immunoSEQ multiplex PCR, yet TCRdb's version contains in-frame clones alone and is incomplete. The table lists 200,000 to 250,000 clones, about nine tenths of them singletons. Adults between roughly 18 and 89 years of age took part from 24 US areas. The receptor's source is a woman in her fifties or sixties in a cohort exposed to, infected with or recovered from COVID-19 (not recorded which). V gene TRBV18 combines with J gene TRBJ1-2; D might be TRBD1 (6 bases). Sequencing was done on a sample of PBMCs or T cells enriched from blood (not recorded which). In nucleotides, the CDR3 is TGTGCCAGCTCACCAATAAGAGGGGGAACCGCTGGCTACACCTTC. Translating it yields CASSPIRGGTAGYTF. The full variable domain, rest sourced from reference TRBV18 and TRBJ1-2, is NAGVMQNPRHLVRRRGQEARLRCSPMKGHSHVYWYRQLPEEGLKFMVYLQKENIIDESGMPKERFSAEFPKEGPSILRIQQVVRGDSAAYFCASSPIRGGTAGYTFGSGTRLTVV.